This entry concerns a single T cell receptor (beta chain). An amount of RNA that ranged from 0.5 to 1 ug was reverse transcribed with random hexamers. TCRdb reanalysed the immunoSEQ multiplex PCR reads using MiXCR and keeps one entry per CDR3 protein. The table lists under 90,000 distinct CDR3 sequences, approximately 94% of them singletons. This sample is part of a study of CD8 T cells in Susac syndrome. The germline V gene has CDR1 SGHRS and CDR2 YFSETQ. The CDR3 totals 15 residues. Trimming took 0 bases from V and 1 from J, leaving 11 bases between them. The chain combines TRBV5-1 with TRBJ2-7; D is perhaps TRBD1 or TRBD2 (6 bases each). Sequencing was done on a sample of CD4+ T cells from PBMCs. The source is a human donor with Susac syndrome. CDR3 nucleotides: TGCGCCAGCAGCTTGGTCGGGGGCCAATCCTACGAGCAGTACTTC. Amino acids: CASSLVGGQSYEQYF.